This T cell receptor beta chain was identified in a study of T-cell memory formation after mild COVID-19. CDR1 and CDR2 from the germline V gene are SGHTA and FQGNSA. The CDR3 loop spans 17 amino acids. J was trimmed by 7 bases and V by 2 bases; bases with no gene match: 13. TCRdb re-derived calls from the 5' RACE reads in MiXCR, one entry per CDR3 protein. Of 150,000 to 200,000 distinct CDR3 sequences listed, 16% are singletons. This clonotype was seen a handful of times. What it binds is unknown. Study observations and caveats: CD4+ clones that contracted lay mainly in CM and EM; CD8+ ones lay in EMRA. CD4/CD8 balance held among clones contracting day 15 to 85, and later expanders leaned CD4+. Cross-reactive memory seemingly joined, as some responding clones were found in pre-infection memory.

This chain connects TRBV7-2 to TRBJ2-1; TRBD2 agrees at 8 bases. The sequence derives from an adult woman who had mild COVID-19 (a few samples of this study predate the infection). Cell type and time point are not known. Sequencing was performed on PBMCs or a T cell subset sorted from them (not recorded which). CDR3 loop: CASSLFPPRGGGNEQFF. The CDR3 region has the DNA TGTGCCAGCAGCTTATTCCCACCTCGGGGGGGGGGTAATGAGCAGTTCTTC.